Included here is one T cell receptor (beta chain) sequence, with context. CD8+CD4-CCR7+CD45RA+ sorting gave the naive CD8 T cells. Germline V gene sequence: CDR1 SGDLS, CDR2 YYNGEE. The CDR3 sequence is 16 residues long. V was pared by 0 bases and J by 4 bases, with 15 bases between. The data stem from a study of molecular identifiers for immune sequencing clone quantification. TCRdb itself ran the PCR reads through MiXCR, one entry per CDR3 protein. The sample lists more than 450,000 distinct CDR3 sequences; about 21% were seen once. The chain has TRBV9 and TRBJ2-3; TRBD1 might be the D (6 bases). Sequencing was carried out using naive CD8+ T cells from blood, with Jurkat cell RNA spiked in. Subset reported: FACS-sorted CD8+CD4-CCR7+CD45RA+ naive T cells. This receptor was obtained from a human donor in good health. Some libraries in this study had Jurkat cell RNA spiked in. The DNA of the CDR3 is TGTGCCAGCAGCGTAGGCAGGGGCCGTGATGCAGATACGCAGTATTTT. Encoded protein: CASSVGRGRDADTQYF.